This T cell receptor beta chain derives from a study of cytomegalovirus exposure and HLA in healthy donors. The study's findings and limits: The study labeled under 200 TCR beta chains cytomegalovirus-associated.

PCR involved 60 Vbeta and 13 Jbeta primers. Only in-frame clones appear in the TCRdb table, and some are missing; sequencing was by immunoSEQ multiplex PCR. In the table there are about 200,000 clones, approximately 86% of which are singletons. As for this clone: Its specificity is unknown.

This TCR was recovered from a woman in her 30s in good health and CMV-seronegative. Sequencing used PBMCs.

The CDR3 region has the DNA TGTGCCAGCAGTCTAAGCGGAGCGAGCTCCTACGAGCAGTACTTC. Encoded protein: CASSLSGASSYEQYF. The chain is built from TRBV28 and TRBJ2-7; a weak D match, TRBD2 (5 bases). The V end lost 5 bases, the J end lost 0 bases, and 14 bases lay between the germline ends. Germline V gene data show CDR1 as MDHEN and CDR2 as SYDVKM. There are 15 residues in the CDR3.